Listed below are T cell receptor beta chains from one sample, sequenced in a study of cytomegalovirus exposure and HLA in healthy donors. TCRdb keeps only in-frame clones here, not all; method: immunoSEQ multiplex PCR. This sample has some 130,000 clones, with 9.7% found just once. Sequenced: PBMCs. The source is a man aged 50 to 60 in good health and CMV-seronegative. CDR3s include the opening cysteine and the closing phenylalanine or tryptophan. The order of the fields is clone size, D gene, V gene, J gene, CDR3 protein, CDR3 DNA. D genes are given only for firm matches. Only some rows state a clone size, as once, few, many or a class for expanded clones.

many	.	TRBV4-1	TRBJ2-5	CASSQEQVRGRETQYF	TGCGCCAGCAGCCAAGAACAAGTGCGGGGGCGGGAGACCCAGTACTTC
.	.	TRBV11-2	TRBJ1-1	CASSLDRELVTEAFF	TGTGCCAGCAGCTTAGATCGTGAGCTTGTCACTGAAGCTTTCTTT
.	TRBD1	TRBV10-3	TRBJ1-4	CAIRAGTGRTTNEKLFF	TGTGCCATCAGAGCCGGGACAGGGCGGACAACTAATGAAAAACTGTTTTTT
.	.	TRBV21-1	TRBJ2-1	CASSPTGFSSYNEQFF	TGTGCCAGCAGCCCTACAGGTTTTAGCTCCTACAATGAGCAGTTCTTC
.	.	TRBV7-2	TRBJ2-1	CASSLTSYNEQFF	TGTGCCAGCAGCTTAACTAGCTACAATGAGCAGTTCTTC
few	TRBD1	TRBV5-1	TRBJ2-2	CATNADPRGPNTGELFF	TGCGCCACAAACGCGGACCCCAGGGGGCCCAACACCGGGGAGCTGTTTTTT
few	.	TRBV10-3	TRBJ1-5	CAISEGGLANQPQHF	TGTGCCATCAGTGAAGGAGGGCTCGCCAATCAGCCCCAGCATTTT
few	.	TRBV28	TRBJ2-1	CASSSAGLAGYNEQFF	TGTGCCAGCAGCTCTGCGGGGTTAGCAGGATACAATGAGCAGTTCTTC
few	TRBD1	TRBV7-2	TRBJ1-2	CASSYTKGQLNGYTF	TGTGCCAGCTCCTATACCAAGGGACAGCTTAATGGCTACACCTTC
few	.	TRBV6-5	TRBJ1-1	CASSLQGSSEAFF	TGTGCCAGCAGTTTACAGGGATCCTCTGAAGCTTTCTTT
many	TRBD2	TRBV6-1	TRBJ2-3	CASTRLAGVDTQYF	TGTGCCAGCACCCGACTAGCGGGAGTGGATACGCAGTATTTT
.	.	TRBV28	TRBJ1-5	CASTPGRVNSNQPQHF	TGTGCCAGCACCCCTGGCAGGGTGAATAGCAATCAGCCCCAGCATTTT
few	TRBD1	TRBV5-1	TRBJ2-7	CASSLASGQGYEQYF	TGCGCCAGCAGCTTGGCGTCGGGACAGGGTTACGAGCAGTACTTC
.	.	TRBV5-4	TRBJ1-3	CASSPPGGESSGNTIYF	TGTGCCAGCAGCCCCCCCGGGGGAGAGAGCTCTGGAAACACCATATATTTT
few	.	TRBV5-8	TRBJ1-1	CASSVQGLNTEAFF	TGTGCCAGCAGCGTACAGGGACTGAACACTGAAGCTTTCTTT
.	.	TRBV27	TRBJ2-3	CASSPRLVPDTQYF	TGTGCCAGCAGTCCAAGACTTGTACCCGATACGCAGTATTTT
few	.	TRBV30	TRBJ2-4	CAWREGKNIQYF	TGTGCCTGGAGAGAGGGTAAAAACATTCAGTACTTC
.	.	TRBV5-6	TRBJ1-2	CASSPTGGGYGYTF	TGTGCCAGCAGCCCGACCGGAGGAGGCTATGGCTACACCTTC
few	TRBD1	TRBV19	TRBJ1-3	CASSIRDSGSGNTIYF	TGTGCCAGTAGTATCCGGGACAGTGGATCTGGAAACACCATATATTTT
.	TRBD1	TRBV27	TRBJ1-2	CASRGTGPYGHTF	TGTGCCAGCAGAGGGACAGGGCCCTATGGCCACACCTTC
few	TRBD2	TRBV6-1	TRBJ2-5	CASTLASGAETQYF	TGTGCCAGCACCTTGGCTAGCGGGGCAGAGACCCAGTACTTC
.	TRBD1	TRBV2	TRBJ2-7	CASSGQGAMEQYF	TGTGCCAGCAGTGGACAGGGGGCGATGGAGCAGTACTTC
.	TRBD2	TRBV30	TRBJ2-1	CAWSVLAIAGEEQFF	TGTGCCTGGAGTGTACTGGCGATAGCGGGAGAAGAGCAGTTCTTC
.	TRBD1	TRBV10-1	TRBJ2-7	CASSEPGTETGNLCEQYF	TGCGCCAGCAGTGAGCCCGGGACCGAGACAGGGAATCTATGCGAGCAGTACTTC
once	TRBD1	TRBV7-2	TRBJ1-6	CASSRDSNSPLHF	TGTGCCAGCAGCAGGGACAGCAATTCACCCCTCCACTTT
few	.	TRBV19	TRBJ1-2	CASSPRFRANYGYTF	TGTGCCAGTAGTCCCCGGTTCCGGGCTAACTATGGCTACACCTTC
.	.	TRBV27	TRBJ1-5	CASRGQPNQPQHF	TGTGCCAGCAGAGGACAGCCCAATCAGCCCCAGCATTTT
.	.	TRBV6-1	TRBJ2-3	CASSEGRIRLDTQYF	TGTGCCAGCAGTGAAGGGAGGATTCGTTTAGATACGCAGTATTTT
.	.	TRBV29-1	TRBJ1-5	CSVEQGNNQPQNF	TGCAGCGTTGAACAGGGGAACAATCAGCCCCAGAATTTT
few	TRBD1	TRBV6-5	TRBJ2-5	CASSRTGKETQYF	TGTGCCAGCAGTAGGACAGGGAAGGAGACCCAGTACTTC